The rows below give T cell receptor beta chains drawn from one sample of a study of T cell repertoires in cytomegalovirus infection. From the reads, TCRdb called clonotypes with MiXCR, one entry per CDR3 protein. The profile shows 570,000 or so distinct CDR3 sequences, around two fifths of them singletons. No antigen has been assigned to these receptors. The sequenced sample was cultured PBMCs, obtained from culture after CMV antigen stimulation. Receptors originate from a human donor in good health (CMV status not recorded). Some clones in this sample may be carry-over from other donors' samples. The CDR3 runs from the conserved cysteine through the conserved F or W.

CDR3aa	v_gene
CASEAGGGRKTQYF	TRBV6-2/TRBV6-3
CASSYSRGVSEKLFF	TRBV6-5
CASSYFQGAGTDTQYF	TRBV12-3/TRBV12-4
CASSLGGGGKIGELFF	TRBV7-2
CSAVRQGRVNEQFF	TRBV29-1
CASTNRGAETQYF	TRBV7-2
CASSSGTFNAEAFF	TRBV7-2
CATSRDPREAFF	TRBV15
CASSQEGYTDTQYF	TRBV4-3
CASSQNPNSGNTIYF	TRBV4-3
CASSLVAGVGEQYF	TRBV5-6
CASSSPGLPNEQFF	TRBV7-8
CASSTYQETQYF	TRBV7-8
CASSLGVAGVGETQYF	TRBV11-2
CASSPFPGSQEQFF	TRBV5-1
CSARVPGGENQPQHF	TRBV20-1
CAISEIGTALDSPLHF	TRBV10-3
CASRWTGDGYTF	TRBV5-6
CASSLLSGSGAYEQYF	TRBV11-2
CASSHLGEVGQETQYF	TRBV4-1
CASNGDMRETQYF	TRBV28
CATHGDSYFVEQFF	TRBV7-2
CASKSGLAEETQYF	TRBV6-2/TRBV6-3
CASRSLGYSYNEQFF	TRBV6-2/TRBV6-3
CASSQGWGTGDTEAFF	TRBV4-3
CATSASGRVIEAFF	TRBV15
CASTRDRGPVAQYF	TRBV7-9
CASSQATADTQYF	TRBV4-3
CASSLKVRDTVYEQYF	TRBV7-2
CASSWGVRPGNEQFF	TRBV6-2/TRBV6-3
CSARGSVDTEAFF	TRBV20-1
CASSLETAYGYTF	TRBV12-3/TRBV12-4
CASSFGGQGSSPLHF	TRBV5-1
CASSLGAGYQETQYF	TRBV7-2
CASSLAPPSSYNEQFF	TRBV7-2
CASSRNPLNSYNEQFF	TRBV6-6
CASSASGTVETGELFF	TRBV11-2
CASNTGIYSNQPQHF	TRBV19
CASSPGGLVIADTQYF	TRBV5-4
CASSISLGLAGDTQYF	TRBV6-6
CASSLALGGAQYF	TRBV7-9
CASSFPSGGAIDTQYF	TRBV7-6
CASTSIRGYEQYF	TRBV11-2
CASSLAPGGDGNTIYF	TRBV7-2
CASTQGRAQYF	TRBV6-2/TRBV6-3
CASSGTGRGTEAFF	TRBV2
CASANRDRGSAGTQYF	TRBV19